A single sample gave rise to the 2 T cell receptor beta chains below, sequenced in a study of blood T cell repertoires in COVID-19. Libraries were prepared by immunoSEQ multiplex PCR; TCRdb keeps only in-frame clonotypes and omits some of them. The table records more than 250,000 clones, more than 75% of them present only once. The sample consisted of peripheral blood. These receptors originate from a man in his forties or fifties with active or convalescent COVID-19.

The chain joins TRBV19 to TRBJ1-4; TRBD1 is a possible D gene (6 bases). CDR1 is LNHDA, CDR2 SQIVND, per germline (reference sequence). There are 13 residues in the CDR3. V lost 5 bases, J lost 10 bases, and 14 bases lay in between. CDR3 in amino acids: CASSPGLQGKLFF. DNA of the CDR3: TGTGCCAGTAGTCCGGGATTACAGGGAAAACTGTTTTTT.

The rearrangement uses TRBV7-2 and TRBJ1-1, with D unclear. CDR3 length: 13 amino acids. From germline, CDR1 is SGHTA and CDR2 FQGNSA. The germline V and J ends were trimmed by 2 bases and 5 bases, with 9 bases remaining between them. Here the CDR3 reads CASSLLRGTEAFF. The CDR3 nucleotides are TGTGCCAGCAGCTTACTTCGGGGAACTGAAGCTTTCTTT.